Presented here are 32 T cell receptor beta chains from one specimen sequenced in a study of T cell responses to AZD1222 COVID-19 vaccine (dated by TCRdb to 2020 to 2022). This specimen's time point label, interpreted: baseline before first vaccination. Receptor libraries were prepared by the immunoSEQ multiplex PCR assay. TCRdb's version of the immuneACCESS table is confined to in-frame rearrangements and falls short of the full clone set. An unresolved V gene accounts for under half of the shortfall where checked; the remainder is of unknown origin. The table for this sample lists 110,000 to 150,000 clones; 93% of them were counted only once. About 5.1% of the sample belongs to the ten largest clones. The input for sequencing was peripheral blood, taken on day 0 of AZD1222 vaccination. The origin of the receptors is an adult in good health.

This sequence joins TRBV7-8 and TRBJ1-1, with a possible D match to TRBD1 (6 bases). This CDR3 has 18 amino acids. The germline CDR1 and CDR2 sequences are SGHVS and FQNEAQ. Trimming took off 6 bases at V and 4 bases at J, with 27 bases between the two ends. The CDR3 region is CASSHVRRGVERLTEAFF. The CDR3 coding sequence is TGTGCCAGCAGTCACGTCAGGAGGGGGGTCGAGCGGCTCACTGAAGCTTTCTTT.

The V gene is TRBV29-1, the J gene TRBJ2-3; 8 bases map to TRBD1. This CDR3 is built from 15 residues. V shed 6 bases, J shed 4 bases, and the junction held 12 bases outside the gene matches. Germline V gives CDR1 SQVTM, CDR2 ANQGSEA. The CDR3 bases are TGCAGCGTGGCAATGACAGGGGAGTGGGCAGATACGCAGTATTTT. Translating gives CSVAMTGEWADTQYF.

V and J are TRBV6-5 and TRBJ2-3; 9 bases match TRBD2. Germline lookup yields CDR1 MNHEY and CDR2 SVGAGI. The V and J ends lost 6 bases and 0 bases, in that order; junction bases with no gene match: 4. The CDR3 runs to 15 residues. In nucleotides, the CDR3 is TGTGCCAGCAGGATGGCGGGAGGGAGCACAGATACGCAGTATTTT. Protein: CASRMAGGSTDTQYF.

The chain recombines TRBV5-6 with TRBJ2-1; 8 bases line up with TRBD2. Germline CDR1 SGHDT, CDR2 YYEEEE. The junction had 13 bases not matched to a gene; V was cut back by 4 bases and J by 7 bases. The CDR3 totals 16 residues. In nucleotides, the CDR3 is TGTGCCAGCAGCGCCTTAGCGGGAAGGGCCATTAATGAGCAGTTCTTC. Protein sequence: CASSALAGRAINEQFF.

V and J are TRBV19 and TRBJ2-3; TRBD2 might be the D (5 bases). Germline loops: CDR1 LNHDA, CDR2 SQIVND (reference sequence). The V end lost 3 bases, the J end lost 5 bases, and 9 bases lay between the germline ends. CDR3 length: 13 amino acids. CDR3 in amino acids: CASSMLAGDTQYF. CDR3 nucleotides: TGTGCCAGTAGTATGCTAGCAGGAGATACGCAGTATTTT.

The rearrangement links TRBV3-1 (or the pseudogene TRBV3-2) to TRBJ2-1; D remains ambiguous. Trimming left V 1 base short and J 10 bases short, with 8 bases between. The CDR3 spans 12 residues. Germline-derived CDR1 and CDR2 are LGHDT and YNNKEL (reference sequence). CDR3 in amino acids: CASSQGDREQFF. In nucleotides, the CDR3 is TGTGCCAGCAGCCAAGGCGACCGAGAGCAGTTCTTC.

The chain combines TRBV6-4 with TRBJ1-6; D possibly corresponds to TRBD1 (6 bases). Germline V CDR1 and CDR2: MRHNA, SNTAGT. The CDR3 loop spans 15 amino acids. Between the trimmed V and J ends, which lost 2 bases and 7 bases, there was a span of 12 bases. The CDR3 sequence is CASSDVQGKNSPLHF. CDR3 bases: TGTGCCAGCAGTGACGTACAGGGAAAAAATTCACCCCTCCACTTT.

The table lists this clone with a count of one. V is TRBV24-1 and J is TRBJ2-6; D may match TRBD1 or TRBD2 (5 bases each). V lost 9 bases and J 0 bases, leaving 8 bases between the germline ends. The CDR3 totals 14 residues. CDR1 and CDR2 from the germline V gene are KGHDR and SFDVKD. CDR3 region: CATWGTSGANVLTF. The CDR3 region has the DNA TGTGCCACCTGGGGGACCTCTGGGGCCAACGTCCTGACTTTC.

This clone was detected once. The chain is built from TRBV9 and TRBJ1-2; TRBD1 aligns across 9 bases. V was clipped by 0 bases and J by 1 base; unmatched bases: 10. CDR3 length equals 18 residues. CDR1 and CDR2 (germline): SGDLS, YYNGEE. CDR3 sequence: CASSVGPGDRDHNYGYTF. The CDR3 DNA is TGTGCCAGCAGCGTAGGGCCGGGGGACAGGGACCATAACTATGGCTACACCTTC.

V usage is TRBV19 and J usage is TRBJ1-6, with no clear D. V was cut by 6 bases and J by 2 bases, with 8 bases left in between. The CDR3 covers 14 residues. CDR1 and CDR2 from the germline V gene are LNHDA and SQIVND (reference sequence). The CDR3 DNA is TGTGCCAGTAGGGACGAACCCTATAATTCACCCCTCCACTTT. Protein: CASRDEPYNSPLHF.

This clone showed up just once. The chain employs TRBV29-1 and TRBJ2-1; D is unresolved. V was trimmed by 1 base and J by 2 bases, leaving 9 bases between them. This CDR3 contains 14 residues. CDR1 SQVTM and CDR2 ANQGSEA come from the germline V gene. CDR3 nucleotides: TGCAGCGTTGAAGCGGACGCAGCCTACAATGAGCAGTTCTTC. Protein: CSVEADAAYNEQFF.

The chain is built from TRBV7-3 and TRBJ1-3; weak D call: TRBD1 (6 bases). With 3 bases removed from V and 4 bases from J, the gap between germline ends came to 13 bases. Germline CDR1 reads SGHTA; CDR2 reads FQGTGA. The CDR3 runs to 15 residues. This CDR3 reads CASSLSGGDGNTIYF. DNA for the CDR3: TGTGCCAGCAGCTTGTCGGGGGGCGACGGAAACACCATATATTTT.

J is TRBJ2-7 and V is TRBV19, with D possibly TRBD2 on 7 matching bases. The CDR3 runs 14 residues. Germline loops: CDR1 LNHDA, CDR2 SQIVND (reference sequence). The ends were cut back, 7 bases at V and 3 bases at J, with 16 bases in the middle. CDR3 residues: CASTPSGGGYEQYF. The CDR3 DNA is TGTGCCAGTACTCCATCGGGGGGCGGCTACGAGCAGTACTTC.

The chain combines TRBV5-4 with TRBJ2-7; 7 bases are shared with TRBD1. The germline gives CDR1 SGHNT, CDR2 YYREEE (reference sequence). The trim removed 2 bases at V and 7 bases at J, leaving 3 bases unmatched. The CDR3 is 12 residues long. The CDR3 coding sequence is TGTGCCAGCAGCTTCACAGGGGATGAGCAGTACTTC. This gives the protein CASSFTGDEQYF.

The chain has TRBV5-1 and TRBJ2-2; possible D gene TRBD1, 6 bases. The ends were cut back, 2 bases at V and 0 bases at J, with 8 bases in the middle. There are 15 residues in the CDR3. In germline, CDR1 is SGHRS, CDR2 YFSETQ. The chain's CDR3 is CASSFRDTNTGELFF. The DNA for the CDR3 is TGCGCCAGCAGCTTCCGGGACACGAACACCGGGGAGCTGTTTTTT.

The chain recombines TRBV11-2 with TRBJ2-1; TRBD2 aligns across 10 bases. Germline-derived CDR1 and CDR2 are SGHAT and FQNNGV. J lost 0 bases, V lost 5 bases, and 10 bases had no gene match. This CDR3 is built from 18 residues. The CDR3 here is CASSPRLAGRSSYNEQFF. The DNA for the CDR3 is TGTGCCAGCAGCCCTCGACTAGCGGGCCGTAGCTCCTACAATGAGCAGTTCTTC.

V and J are TRBV27 and TRBJ2-2, with D possibly TRBD1 on 6 matching bases. CDR1 is MNHEY and CDR2 is SMNVEV in the germline V gene (reference sequence). The CDR3 sequence is 16 residues long. V was shortened by 5 bases and J by 3 bases, with 16 bases between the two germline ends. The CDR3 spells CASSPSDRLDTGELFF. DNA of the CDR3: TGTGCCAGCAGTCCCTCGGACAGATTAGACACCGGGGAGCTGTTTTTT.

This clone was counted once. This chain links TRBV6-5 with TRBJ1-6; 8 bases fit TRBD1. Germline lookup yields CDR1 MNHEY and CDR2 SVGAGI. The CDR3 contains 14 residues. The V segment lost 5 bases and the J segment 9 bases; nucleotides outside the gene matches: 6. The CDR3: CASSKQGASSPLHF. CDR3 DNA: TGTGCCAGCAGTAAGCAGGGGGCGAGTTCACCCCTCCACTTT.

The V gene is TRBV7-9, the J gene TRBJ1-4; 7 positions agree with TRBD1. CDR1 is SEHNR and CDR2 is FQNEAQ in the germline V gene (reference sequence). Losses at the gene ends were 1 base for V and 4 bases for J; bases not matched to a gene: 6. The CDR3 runs to 16 residues. CDR3 in DNA: TGTGCCAGCAGCTTAGGGGTACGGGACAGTAATGAAAAACTGTTTTTT. Protein sequence: CASSLGVRDSNEKLFF.

The V gene is TRBV5-1, the J gene TRBJ2-2, with D perhaps TRBD2 (6 bases). V was cut by 0 bases and J by 6 bases, with 12 bases left in between. In germline, CDR1 is SGHRS, CDR2 YFSETQ. The CDR3 runs 15 residues. The DNA for the CDR3 is TGCGCCAGCAGCTTGGTGCGGGAATGGGCCGGGGAGCTGTTTTTT. This translates into CASSLVREWAGELFF.

This clone was observed a handful of times. This chain links TRBV25-1 with TRBJ2-3; 15 positions agree with TRBD2. V was pared by 4 bases and J by 4 bases, with 9 bases of the junction left unmatched. From germline, CDR1 is MGHDK and CDR2 SYGVNS. This CDR3 has 18 amino acids. As DNA, the CDR3 is TGTGCCAGCAGTGCCGGGACTAGCGGGGGGTGGAGCGCAGATACGCAGTATTTT. Translating it yields CASSAGTSGGWSADTQYF.

This sequence joins TRBV5-1 and TRBJ2-1, with D perhaps matching TRBD2 (6 bases). The CDR3 is made up of 18 amino acids. The V and J ends lost 4 bases and 0 bases respectively, with 20 bases between them. Per the germline V gene, CDR1 is SGHRS and CDR2 is YFSETQ. The CDR3: CASSVRLVLLSSYNEQFF. CDR3 DNA sequence: TGCGCCAGCAGCGTGAGACTAGTTCTTCTCAGCTCCTACAATGAGCAGTTCTTC.

This chain uses TRBV7-9 with TRBJ1-1; D is unclear. The length of the CDR3 is 11 residues. V lost 8 bases to trimming and J lost 1 base, with 5 bases between them. Germline CDR1 reads SEHNR; CDR2 reads FQNEAQ (reference sequence). The CDR3 loop reads CASVANTEAFF. CDR3 DNA sequence: TGTGCCAGCGTGGCGAACACTGAAGCTTTCTTT.

The chain links TRBV29-1 to TRBJ2-7; 7 bases line up with TRBD1. V dropped 6 bases and J dropped 1; count of bases not matched to a gene: 3. Germline V gene lookup returns CDR1 SQVTM and CDR2 ANQGSEA. The CDR3 sequence is 12 residues long. CDR3 region: CSVKGQSYEQYF. The CDR3 DNA is TGCAGCGTCAAGGGACAGTCCTACGAGCAGTACTTC.

The rearrangement joins TRBV4-1 to TRBJ2-3; the D gene is possibly TRBD1 (5 bases). CDR3 length: 15 amino acids. V lost 0 bases and J 1 base, leaving 8 bases between the germline ends. Germline CDR1 MGHRA, CDR2 YSYEKL. The CDR3 DNA reads TGCGCCAGCAGCCAAGATCCACAGGGCACAGATACGCAGTATTTT. This gives the protein CASSQDPQGTDTQYF.

This clone occurred a few times. This chain joins TRBV12-1 and TRBJ2-1; the table names TRBD2, a call not compared with the DNA. TRBV12-1 is annotated as a pseudogene. The CDR3 length is 18 residues. CDR3 in amino acids: CASSFRLAGGLSYNEQFF. DNA for the CDR3: TGTGCCAGCAGCTTCAGACTAGCGGGAGGTCTCTCCTACAATGAGCAGTTCTTC.

The chain joins TRBV10-1 to TRBJ1-2, with 7 bases identical to TRBD1. Per the germline V gene, CDR1 is WNHNN and CDR2 is SYGVQD (reference sequence). There are 14 residues in the CDR3. Trimming at V came to 3 bases and at J to 4 bases, leaving 5 bases not matched to a gene. This CDR3 reads CASSDRDSPYGYTF. The CDR3 nucleotides read TGCGCCAGCAGTGATCGGGACAGCCCCTATGGCTACACCTTC.

The chain employs TRBV19 and TRBJ2-5; no reliable D call. Germline V gene sequence: CDR1 LNHDA, CDR2 SQIVND (reference sequence). Trimming took 4 bases from V and 3 from J, leaving 9 bases between them. The CDR3 has 13 amino acids. The CDR3 sequence is CASSRNSKETQYF. The CDR3 bases are TGTGCCAGTAGTAGAAACAGTAAAGAGACCCAGTACTTC.

This clone was detected only once. This chain uses TRBV15 with TRBJ2-5; D unclear. The germline gives CDR1 LNHNV, CDR2 YYDKDF (reference sequence). This CDR3 has 13 residues. V was pared by 2 bases and J by 5 bases, with 9 bases between. As DNA, the CDR3 is TGTGCCACCAGCAGATTCCCCCGTGAGACCCAGTACTTC. Translated: CATSRFPRETQYF.

V and J are TRBV6-5 and TRBJ2-5, with D maybe TRBD2 (7 bases). V was clipped by 10 bases and J by 3 bases, with 15 bases between them. The CDR3 length is 13 residues. CDR1 and CDR2 from the germline V gene are MNHEY and SVGAGI. CDR3 residues: CATRGAGEETQYF. Written as DNA, the CDR3 is TGTGCCACCCGGGGGGCGGGAGAAGAGACCCAGTACTTC.

This clone was observed once. The chain employs TRBV12-3 or TRBV12-4 and TRBJ2-5; weak D call: TRBD2 (5 bases). The V and J ends lost 10 bases and 2 bases respectively, with 11 bases between them. The CDR3 has 12 residues. The CDR3 reads CATEDYQETQYF. The CDR3 DNA follows: TGTGCCACCGAAGACTATCAAGAGACCCAGTACTTC.

The chain recombines TRBV3-1 (or the pseudogene TRBV3-2) with TRBJ1-4; TRBD1 might be the D (5 bases). This CDR3 has 15 residues. Germline V gene sequence: CDR1 LGHDT, CDR2 YNNKEL (reference sequence). Trimming cost V 4 bases and J 0 bases, with 9 bases left between them. CDR3 DNA sequence: TGTGCCAGCAGCCGGGACCCGGCAACTAATGAAAAACTGTTTTTT. Protein product: CASSRDPATNEKLFF.